This TCR beta chain was recorded in a study of patients and donors after allogeneic stem cell transplantation. This clonotype was seen only a few times. The V gene lost 1 base and the J gene lost 6 bases, with 7 bases spanning the gap. This CDR3 is 12 amino acids long. Germline-derived CDR1 and CDR2 are SEHNR and FQNEAQ (reference sequence). TCRdb re-called the RT-PCR reads with MiXCR, one entry per CDR3 protein. The profile shows roughly 880,000 distinct CDR3 sequences, about a sixth of them singletons. Input material: blood, either unsorted or a sorted T cell fraction (not recorded which). The receptor comes from a human donor who was either an allogeneic HSCT recipient or a stem cell or donor lymphocyte infusion donor (not recorded which). It is not recorded whose cells these are; they may come from a transplant donor. The chain is built from TRBV7-9 and TRBJ2-7; D remains unclear. For the CDR3, the DNA is TGTGCCAGCAGCTTAGTCCAAACCGAGCAGTACTTC. Protein: CASSLVQTEQYF.